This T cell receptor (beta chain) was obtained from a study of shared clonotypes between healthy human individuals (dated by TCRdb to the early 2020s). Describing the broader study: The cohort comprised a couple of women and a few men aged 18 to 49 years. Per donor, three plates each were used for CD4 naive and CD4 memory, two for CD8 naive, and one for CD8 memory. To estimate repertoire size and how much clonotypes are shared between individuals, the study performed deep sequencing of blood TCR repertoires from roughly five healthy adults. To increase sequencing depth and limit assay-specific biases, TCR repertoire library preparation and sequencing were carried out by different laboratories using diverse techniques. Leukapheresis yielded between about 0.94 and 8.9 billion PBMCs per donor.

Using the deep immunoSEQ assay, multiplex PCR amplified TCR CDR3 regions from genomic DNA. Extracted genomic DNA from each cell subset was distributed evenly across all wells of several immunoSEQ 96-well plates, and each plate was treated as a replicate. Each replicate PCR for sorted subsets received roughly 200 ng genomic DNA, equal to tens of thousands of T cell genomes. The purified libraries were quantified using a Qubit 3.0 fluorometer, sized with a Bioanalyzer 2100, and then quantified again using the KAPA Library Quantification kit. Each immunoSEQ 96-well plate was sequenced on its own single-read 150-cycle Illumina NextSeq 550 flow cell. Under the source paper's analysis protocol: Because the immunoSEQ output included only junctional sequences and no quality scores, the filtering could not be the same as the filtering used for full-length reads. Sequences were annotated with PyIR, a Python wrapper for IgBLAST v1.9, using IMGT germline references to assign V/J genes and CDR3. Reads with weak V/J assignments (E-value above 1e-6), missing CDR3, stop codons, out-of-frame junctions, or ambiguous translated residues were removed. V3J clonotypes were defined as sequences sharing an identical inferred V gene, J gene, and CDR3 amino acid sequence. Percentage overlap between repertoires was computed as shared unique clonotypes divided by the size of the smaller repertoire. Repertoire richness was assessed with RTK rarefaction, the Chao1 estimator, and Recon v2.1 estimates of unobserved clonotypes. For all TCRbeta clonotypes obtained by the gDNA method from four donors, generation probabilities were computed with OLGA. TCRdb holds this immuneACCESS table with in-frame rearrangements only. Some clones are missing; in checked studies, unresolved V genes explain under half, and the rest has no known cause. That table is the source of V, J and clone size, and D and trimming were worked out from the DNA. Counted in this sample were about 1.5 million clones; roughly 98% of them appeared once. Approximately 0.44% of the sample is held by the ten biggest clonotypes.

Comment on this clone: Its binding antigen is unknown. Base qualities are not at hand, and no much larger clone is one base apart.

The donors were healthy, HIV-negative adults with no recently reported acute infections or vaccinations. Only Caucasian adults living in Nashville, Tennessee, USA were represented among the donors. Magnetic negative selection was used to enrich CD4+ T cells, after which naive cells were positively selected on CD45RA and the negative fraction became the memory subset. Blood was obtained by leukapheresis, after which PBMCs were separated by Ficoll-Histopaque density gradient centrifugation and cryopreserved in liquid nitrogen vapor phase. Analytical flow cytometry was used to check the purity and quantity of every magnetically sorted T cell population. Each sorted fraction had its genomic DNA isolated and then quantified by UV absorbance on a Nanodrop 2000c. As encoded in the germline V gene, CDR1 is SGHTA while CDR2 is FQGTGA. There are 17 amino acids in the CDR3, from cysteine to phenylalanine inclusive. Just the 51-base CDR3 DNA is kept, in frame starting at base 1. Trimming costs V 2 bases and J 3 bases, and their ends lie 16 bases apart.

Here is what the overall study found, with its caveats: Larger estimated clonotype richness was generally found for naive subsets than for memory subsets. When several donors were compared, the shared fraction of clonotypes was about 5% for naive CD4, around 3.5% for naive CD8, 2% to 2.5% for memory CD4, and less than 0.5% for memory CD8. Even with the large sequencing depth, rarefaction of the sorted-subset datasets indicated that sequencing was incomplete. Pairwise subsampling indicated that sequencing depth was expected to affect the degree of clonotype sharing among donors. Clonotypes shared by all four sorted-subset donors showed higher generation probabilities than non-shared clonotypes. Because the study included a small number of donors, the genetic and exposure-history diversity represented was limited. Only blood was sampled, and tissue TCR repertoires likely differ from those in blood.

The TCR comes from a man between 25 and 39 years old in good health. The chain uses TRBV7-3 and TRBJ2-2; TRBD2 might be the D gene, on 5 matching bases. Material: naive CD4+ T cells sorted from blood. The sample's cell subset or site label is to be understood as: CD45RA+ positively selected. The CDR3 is CASSLPRGPPHTGELFF. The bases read TGTGCCAGCAGCTTACCTCGGGGTCCACCCCACACCGGGGAGCTGTTTTTT.